The source of this T cell receptor (beta chain) is a study of T cell responses to AZD1222 COVID-19 vaccine. Findings and limits, study-wide: The study found vaccine-associated CD4 TCRs spanning spike, dominant at 160-218 and 743-854. Donors were mostly white British, more females; clonal diversity possibly underestimated. Baseline seropositivity occurred in only a handful of AZD1222 recipients. With two AZD1222 doses given, Spike-specific TCR breadth and depth both rose.

Here immunoSEQ multiplex PCR was the method, and the copy in TCRdb shows in-frame clones only, minus some. The table includes some 100,000 clones, approximately 90% detected once. As concerns this clone: Its antigen is unidentified.

CDR1 is SEHNR, CDR2 FQNEAQ, per germline (reference sequence). V was pared by 5 bases and J by 7 bases, with 16 bases of the junction left unmatched. The CDR3 length is 16 residues. The chain is built from TRBV7-9 and TRBJ1-2; 7 bases match TRBD1. The sequence derives from an adult who received the AZD1222 COVID-19 vaccine. This specimen consisted of peripheral blood, obtained 28 days after the second AZD1222 dose. The CDR3 loop reads CASSPTEGAHQIGYTF. CDR3 bases: TGTGCCAGCAGCCCCACAGAGGGGGCGCATCAGATTGGCTACACCTTC. The full variable domain, in which reference TRBV7-9 and TRBJ1-2 provide the parts outside the CDR3, is DTGVSQNPRHKITKRGQNVTFRCDPISEHNRLYWYRQTLGQGPEFLTYFQNEAQLEKSRLLSDRFSAERPKGSFSTLEIQRTEQGDSAMYLCASSPTEGAHQIGYTFGSGTRLTVV.